This TCR beta chain originates from a study of T cells in Graves' hyperthyroidism and ophthalmopathy. TCR beta CDR3 regions were amplified from RNA. Using the HTBI primer set, a first-round RT-PCR was run on the TCR CDR3. TCRdb passed the multiplex PCR reads through MiXCR, listing each CDR3 protein once. This sample has under 450,000 distinct CDR3 sequences, with approximately 15% found just once. Remarks on this clonotype: One base away lies a much larger clone, so this may be a sequencing read error.

Diagnosis rested on symptoms, serum thyroxine and TRAb, thyroid ultrasound, and orbital computed tomography. The germline V gene has CDR1 MNHNS and CDR2 SASEGT. The CDR3 sequence is 13 residues long. The chain combines TRBV6-1 with TRBJ2-1; D may be TRBD2 (6 bases). The end of the DNA aligns better with TRBJ2-7, so the J call may be wrong. Material: blood. This receptor was taken from a woman aged 18-35 years with Graves' hyperthyroidism. CDR3 protein: CASSRDSINEQYF. The CDR3 DNA reads as TGTGCCAGCAGTCGGGACTCGATCAATGAGCAGTACTTC.